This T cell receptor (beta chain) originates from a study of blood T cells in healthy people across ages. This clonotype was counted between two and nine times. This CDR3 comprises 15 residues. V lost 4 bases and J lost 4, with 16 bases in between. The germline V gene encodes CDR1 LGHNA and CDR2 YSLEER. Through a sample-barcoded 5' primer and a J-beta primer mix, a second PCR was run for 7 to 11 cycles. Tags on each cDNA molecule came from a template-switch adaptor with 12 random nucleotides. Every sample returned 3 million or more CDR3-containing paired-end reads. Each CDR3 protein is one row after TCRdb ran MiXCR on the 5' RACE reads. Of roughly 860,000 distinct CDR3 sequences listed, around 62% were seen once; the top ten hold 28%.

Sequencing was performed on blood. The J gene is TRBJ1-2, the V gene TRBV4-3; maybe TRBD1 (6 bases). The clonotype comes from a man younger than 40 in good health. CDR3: CASSPAAGEGYGYTF. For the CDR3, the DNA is TGCGCCAGCAGCCCAGCGGCAGGGGAGGGCTATGGCTACACCTTC.